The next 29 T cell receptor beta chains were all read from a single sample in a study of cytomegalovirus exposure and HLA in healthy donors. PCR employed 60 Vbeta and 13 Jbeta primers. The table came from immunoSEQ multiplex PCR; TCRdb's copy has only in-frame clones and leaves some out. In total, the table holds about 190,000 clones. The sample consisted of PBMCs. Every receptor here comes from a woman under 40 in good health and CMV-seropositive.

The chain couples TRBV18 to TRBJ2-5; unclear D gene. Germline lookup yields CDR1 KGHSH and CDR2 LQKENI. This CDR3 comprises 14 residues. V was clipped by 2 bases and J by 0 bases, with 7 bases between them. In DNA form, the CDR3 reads TGTGCCAGCTCACCAGTCCACTACCAAGAGACCCAGTACTTC. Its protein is CASSPVHYQETQYF.

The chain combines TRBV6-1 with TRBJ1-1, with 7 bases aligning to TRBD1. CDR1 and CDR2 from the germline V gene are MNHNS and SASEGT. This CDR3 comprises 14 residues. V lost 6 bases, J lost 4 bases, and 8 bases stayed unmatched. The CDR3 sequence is CASSLTGVLTEAFF. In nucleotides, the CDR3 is TGTGCCAGCAGCCTTACAGGGGTACTCACTGAAGCTTTCTTT.

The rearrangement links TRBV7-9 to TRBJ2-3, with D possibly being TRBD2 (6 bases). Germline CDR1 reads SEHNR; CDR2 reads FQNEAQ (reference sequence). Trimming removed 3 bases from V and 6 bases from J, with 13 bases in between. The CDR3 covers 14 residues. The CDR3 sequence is CASSFNLEGDTQYF. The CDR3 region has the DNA TGTGCCAGCAGCTTCAATCTGGAGGGGGATACGCAGTATTTT.

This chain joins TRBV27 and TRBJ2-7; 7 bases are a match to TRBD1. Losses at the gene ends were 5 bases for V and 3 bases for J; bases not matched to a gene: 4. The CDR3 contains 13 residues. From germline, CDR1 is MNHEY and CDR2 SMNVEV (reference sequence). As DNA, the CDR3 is TGTGCCAGCAGTCCAAGACAGGGCTACGAGCAGTACTTC. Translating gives CASSPRQGYEQYF.

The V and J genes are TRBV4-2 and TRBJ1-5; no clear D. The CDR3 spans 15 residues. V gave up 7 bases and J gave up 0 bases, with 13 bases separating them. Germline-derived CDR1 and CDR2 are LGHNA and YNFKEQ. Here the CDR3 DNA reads TGTGCCAGCAACACCGGGGATAATAGCAATCAGCCCCAGCATTTT. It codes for CASNTGDNSNQPQHF.

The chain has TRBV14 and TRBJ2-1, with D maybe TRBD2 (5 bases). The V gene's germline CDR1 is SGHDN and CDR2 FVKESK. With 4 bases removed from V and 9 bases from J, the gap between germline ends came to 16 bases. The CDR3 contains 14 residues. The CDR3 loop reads CASSPLGEGSEQFF. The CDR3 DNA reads TGTGCCAGCAGCCCCCTCGGTGAGGGTAGTGAGCAGTTCTTC.

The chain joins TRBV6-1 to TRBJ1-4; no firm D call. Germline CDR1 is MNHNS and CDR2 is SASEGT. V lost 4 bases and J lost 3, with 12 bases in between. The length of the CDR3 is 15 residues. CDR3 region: CASSVPGWSNEKLFF. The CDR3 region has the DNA TGTGCCAGCAGTGTTCCAGGCTGGTCTAATGAAAAACTGTTTTTT.

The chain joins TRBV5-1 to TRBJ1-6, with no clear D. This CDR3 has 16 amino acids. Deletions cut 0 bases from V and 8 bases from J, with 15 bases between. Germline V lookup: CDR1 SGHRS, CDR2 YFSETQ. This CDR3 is CASSLVGAGFDSPLHF. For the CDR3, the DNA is TGCGCCAGCAGCTTGGTGGGAGCAGGCTTCGATTCACCCCTCCACTTT.

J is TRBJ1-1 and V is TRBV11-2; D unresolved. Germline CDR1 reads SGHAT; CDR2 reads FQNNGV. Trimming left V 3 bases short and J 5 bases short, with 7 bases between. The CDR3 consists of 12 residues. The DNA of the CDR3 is TGTGCCAGCAGCTTCTTGAGGACTGAAGCTTTCTTT. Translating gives CASSFLRTEAFF.

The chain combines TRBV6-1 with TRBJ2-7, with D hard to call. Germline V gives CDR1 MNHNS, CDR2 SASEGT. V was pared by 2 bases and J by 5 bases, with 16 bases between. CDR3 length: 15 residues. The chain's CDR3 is CASSEQSTFLDEQYF. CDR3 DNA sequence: TGTGCCAGCAGTGAACAGTCCACCTTCTTGGACGAGCAGTACTTC.

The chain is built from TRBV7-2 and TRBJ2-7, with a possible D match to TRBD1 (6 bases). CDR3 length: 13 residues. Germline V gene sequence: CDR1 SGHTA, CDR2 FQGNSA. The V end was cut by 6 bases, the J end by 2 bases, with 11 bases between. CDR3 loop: CASSGDIAYEQYF. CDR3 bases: TGTGCCAGCAGTGGGGACATTGCCTACGAGCAGTACTTC. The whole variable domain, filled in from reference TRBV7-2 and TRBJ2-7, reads GAGVSQSPSNKVTEKGKDVELRCDPISGHTALYWYRQSLGQGLEFLIYFQGNSAPDKSGLPSDRFSAERTGGSVSTLTIQRTQQEDSAVYLCASSGDIAYEQYFGPGTRLTVT.

The CDR3 sequence is CASSLWGRGNMNTEAFF. CDR3 sequence (DNA): TGTGCCAGCAGCTTATGGGGCCGTGGCAACATGAACACTGAAGCTTTCTTT. V is TRBV11-2 and J is TRBJ1-1; D may be TRBD1 (5 bases). V lost 2 bases, J lost 0 bases, and 16 bases lay in between. CDR1 is SGHAT and CDR2 is FQNNGV in the germline V gene. The CDR3 spans 17 residues.

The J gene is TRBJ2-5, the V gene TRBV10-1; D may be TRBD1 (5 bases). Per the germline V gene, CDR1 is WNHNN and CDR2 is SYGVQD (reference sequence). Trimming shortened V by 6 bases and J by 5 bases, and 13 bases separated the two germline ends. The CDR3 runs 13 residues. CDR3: CASRSGLEETQYF. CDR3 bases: TGCGCCAGCAGATCAGGGCTAGAGGAGACCCAGTACTTC.

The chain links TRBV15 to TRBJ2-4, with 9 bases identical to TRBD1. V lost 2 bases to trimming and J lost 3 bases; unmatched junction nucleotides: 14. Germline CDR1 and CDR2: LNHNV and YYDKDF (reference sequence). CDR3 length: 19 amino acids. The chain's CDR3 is CATSRPNIWDRVFKNIQYF. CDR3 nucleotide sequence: TGTGCCACCAGCAGACCAAACATCTGGGACAGGGTGTTCAAAAACATTCAGTACTTC.

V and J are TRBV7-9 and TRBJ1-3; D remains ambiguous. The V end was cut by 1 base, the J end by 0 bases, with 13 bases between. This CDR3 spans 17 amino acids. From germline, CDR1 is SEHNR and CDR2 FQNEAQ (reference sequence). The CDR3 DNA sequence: TGTGCCAGCAGCTTAGAAAGAGTCCTTCCCTCTGGAAACACCATATATTTT. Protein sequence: CASSLERVLPSGNTIYF.

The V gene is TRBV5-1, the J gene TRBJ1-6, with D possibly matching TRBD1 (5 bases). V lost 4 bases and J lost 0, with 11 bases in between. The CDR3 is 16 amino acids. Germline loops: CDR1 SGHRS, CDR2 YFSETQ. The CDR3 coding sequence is TGCGCCAGCAGCCCAGGACAAAGCTCCTATAATTCACCCCTCCACTTT. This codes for CASSPGQSSYNSPLHF.

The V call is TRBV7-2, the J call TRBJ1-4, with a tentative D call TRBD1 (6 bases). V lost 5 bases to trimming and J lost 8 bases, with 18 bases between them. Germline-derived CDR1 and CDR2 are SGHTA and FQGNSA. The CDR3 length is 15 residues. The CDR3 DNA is TGTGCCAGCAGCCCCGGACCGGGACACGAGGAAAAACTGTTTTTT. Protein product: CASSPGPGHEEKLFF.

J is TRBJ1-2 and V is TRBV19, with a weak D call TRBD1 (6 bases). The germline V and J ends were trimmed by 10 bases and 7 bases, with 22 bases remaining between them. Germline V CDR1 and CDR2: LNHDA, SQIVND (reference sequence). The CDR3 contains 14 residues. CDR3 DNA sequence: TGTGCCACCCGTAACGGACAGTTCTTTGGTGGCTACACCTTC. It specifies CATRNGQFFGGYTF.

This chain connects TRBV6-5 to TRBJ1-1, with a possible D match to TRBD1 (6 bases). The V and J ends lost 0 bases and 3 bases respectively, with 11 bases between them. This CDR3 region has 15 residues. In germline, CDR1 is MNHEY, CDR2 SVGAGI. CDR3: CASSYSVGADTEAFF. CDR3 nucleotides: TGTGCCAGCAGTTACTCGGTGGGGGCGGACACTGAAGCTTTCTTT.

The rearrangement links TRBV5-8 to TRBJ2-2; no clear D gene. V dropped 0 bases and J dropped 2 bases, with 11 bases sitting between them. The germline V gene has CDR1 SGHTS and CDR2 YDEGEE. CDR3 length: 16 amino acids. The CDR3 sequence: CASSLGVQINTGELFF. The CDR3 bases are TGTGCCAGCAGCTTGGGGGTACAGATAAACACCGGGGAGCTGTTTTTT.

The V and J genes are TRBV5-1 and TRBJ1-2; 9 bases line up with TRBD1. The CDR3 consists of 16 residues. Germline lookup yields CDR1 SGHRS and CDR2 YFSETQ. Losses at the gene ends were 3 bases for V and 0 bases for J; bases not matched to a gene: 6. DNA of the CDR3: TGCGCCAGCAGCTGGGGGGACAGGGAAGCTAACTATGGCTACACCTTC. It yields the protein CASSWGDREANYGYTF.

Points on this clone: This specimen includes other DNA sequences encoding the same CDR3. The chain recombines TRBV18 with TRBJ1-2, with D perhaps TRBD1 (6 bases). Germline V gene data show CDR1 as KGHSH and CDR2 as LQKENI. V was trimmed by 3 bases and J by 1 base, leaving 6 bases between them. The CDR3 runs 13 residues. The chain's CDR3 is CASSPDSNYGYTF. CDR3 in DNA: TGTGCCAGCTCACCGGACAGTAACTATGGCTACACCTTC.

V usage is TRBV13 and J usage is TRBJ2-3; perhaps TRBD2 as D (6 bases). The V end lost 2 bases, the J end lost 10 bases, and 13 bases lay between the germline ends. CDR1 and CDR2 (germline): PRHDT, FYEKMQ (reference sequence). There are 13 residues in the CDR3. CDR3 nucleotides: TGTGCCAGCAGCTTACCGGGAGTGGGTGCGCAGTATTTT. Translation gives CASSLPGVGAQYF.

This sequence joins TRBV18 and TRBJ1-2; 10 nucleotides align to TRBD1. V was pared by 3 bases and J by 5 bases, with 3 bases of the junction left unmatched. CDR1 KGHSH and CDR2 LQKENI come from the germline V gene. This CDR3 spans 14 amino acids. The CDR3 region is CASSPTGGKYGYTF. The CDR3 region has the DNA TGTGCCAGCTCACCGACAGGGGGCAAATATGGCTACACCTTC. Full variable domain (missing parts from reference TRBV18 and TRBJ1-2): NAGVMQNPRHLVRRRGQEARLRCSPMKGHSHVYWYRQLPEEGLKFMVYLQKENIIDESGMPKERFSAEFPKEGPSILRIQQVVRGDSAAYFCASSPTGGKYGYTFGSGTRLTVV.

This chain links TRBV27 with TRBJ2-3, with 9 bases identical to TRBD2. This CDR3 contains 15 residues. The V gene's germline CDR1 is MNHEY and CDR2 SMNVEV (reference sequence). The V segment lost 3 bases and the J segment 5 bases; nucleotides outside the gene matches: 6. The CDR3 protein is CASSFLGLAGDTQYF. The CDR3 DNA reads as TGTGCCAGCAGTTTCCTGGGACTAGCCGGAGATACGCAGTATTTT.

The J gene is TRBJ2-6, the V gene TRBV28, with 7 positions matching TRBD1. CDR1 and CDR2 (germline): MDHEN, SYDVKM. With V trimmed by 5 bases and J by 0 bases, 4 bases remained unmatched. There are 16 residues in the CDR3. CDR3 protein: CASSPTGSSGANVLTF. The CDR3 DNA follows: TGTGCCAGCAGTCCGACAGGGAGCTCTGGGGCCAACGTCCTGACTTTC. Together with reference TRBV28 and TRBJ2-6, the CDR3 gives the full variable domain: DVKVTQSSRYLVKRTGEKVFLECVQDMDHENMFWYRQDPGLGLRLIYFSYDVKMKEKGDIPEGYSVSREKKERFSLILESASTNQTSMYLCASSPTGSSGANVLTFGAGSRLTVL.

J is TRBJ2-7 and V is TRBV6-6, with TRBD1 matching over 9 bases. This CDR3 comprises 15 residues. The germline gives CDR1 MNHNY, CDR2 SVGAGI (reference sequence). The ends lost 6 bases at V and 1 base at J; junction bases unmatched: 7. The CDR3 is CASSRGTGISYEQYF. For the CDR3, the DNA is TGTGCCAGCAGCCGTGGGACAGGGATATCCTACGAGCAGTACTTC.

The CDR3 loop reads CSVNQGTVGEQFF. The CDR3 nucleotides read TGCAGCGTCAACCAGGGGACAGTAGGTGAGCAGTTCTTC. The chain joins TRBV29-1 to TRBJ2-1, with 7 bases identical to TRBD1. Germline V gene lookup returns CDR1 SQVTM and CDR2 ANQGSEA. With 6 bases clipped from V and 9 bases from J, the junction kept 11 bases outside the gene matches. The CDR3 loop spans 13 amino acids.

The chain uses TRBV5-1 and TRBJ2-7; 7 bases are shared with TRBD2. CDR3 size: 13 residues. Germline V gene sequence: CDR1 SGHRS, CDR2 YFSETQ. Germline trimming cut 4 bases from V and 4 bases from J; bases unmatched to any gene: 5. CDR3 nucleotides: TGCGCCAGCAGCCTGGGGGGGGAATACGAGCAGTACTTC. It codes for CASSLGGEYEQYF.